This entry describes one T cell receptor beta chain. This entry belongs to a study of shared clonotypes between healthy human individuals. Positively selected for CCR7, the CD45RO-negative cells used as naive CD8 cells excluded terminally differentiated effector memory CD45RA+ cells. TCRdb keeps only in-frame clones here, not all; method: immunoSEQ multiplex PCR. The sample lists roughly 2.1 million clones, approximately 94% seen once, with 1.5% to 2% in the top ten. CDR3 size: 16 residues. Looked up from germline, CDR1 is SGHAT and CDR2 is FQNNGV. The V end was cut by 4 bases, the J end by 5 bases, with 20 bases between.

This clonotype was obtained from a man aged 18 to 35 in good health. Some clones in this sample may be carry-over from other donors' samples. This chain joins TRBV11-2 and TRBJ2-5; TRBD2 might be the D (6 bases). The sample consisted of naive CD8+ T cells from PBMCs. CDR3 sequence reads: CASSSRERTYGETQYF. CDR3 bases: TGTGCCAGCAGCTCCCGGGAGCGGACGTATGGGGAGACCCAGTACTTC.